The source of this T cell receptor beta chain is a study of blood T cell repertoires in COVID-19. As for the study in general: Researchers got acute and convalescent COVID-19 samples from the United States, Italy and Spain. Sources were T cells, B-cell-depleted T cells, or PBMCs; the material itself was cDNA or gDNA.

In the study's own analysis: Counts of nucleated cells, estimated from reference gene primer amplification, were obtained. Using immunoSEQ multiplex PCR, the repertoire was profiled, and TCRdb retains in-frame clones only, with some absent. That table is the source of V, J and clone size, and D and trimming were worked out from the DNA. The table shows roughly 250,000 clones, with roughly 90% occurring only once. This clone was seen a handful of times. The CDR3 runs 13 residues. J lost 7 bases, V lost 5 bases, and 4 bases had no gene match. Germline V gives CDR1 SGHTA, CDR2 FQGNSA. The chain combines TRBV7-2 with TRBJ2-2, with TRBD1 identical over 7 bases. The sequenced sample was peripheral blood. The TCR comes from a man aged 55-75 years who had recovered from COVID-19. CDR3 residues: CASSKQGSGELFF. Written as DNA, the CDR3 is TGTGCCAGCAGCAAACAGGGGAGCGGGGAGCTGTTTTTT.